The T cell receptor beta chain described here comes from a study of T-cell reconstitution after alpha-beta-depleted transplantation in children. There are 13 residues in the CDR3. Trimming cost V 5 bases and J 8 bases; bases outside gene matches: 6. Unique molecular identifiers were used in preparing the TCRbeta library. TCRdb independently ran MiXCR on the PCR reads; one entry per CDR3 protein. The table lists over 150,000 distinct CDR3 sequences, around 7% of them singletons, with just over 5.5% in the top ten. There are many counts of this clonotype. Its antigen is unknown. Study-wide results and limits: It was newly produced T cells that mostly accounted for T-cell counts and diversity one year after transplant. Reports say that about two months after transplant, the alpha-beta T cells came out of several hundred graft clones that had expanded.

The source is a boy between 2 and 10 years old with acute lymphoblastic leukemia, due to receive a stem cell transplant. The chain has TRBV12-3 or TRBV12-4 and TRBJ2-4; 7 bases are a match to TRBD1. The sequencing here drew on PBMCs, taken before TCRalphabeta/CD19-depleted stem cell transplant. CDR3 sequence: CASSLTGPHIQYF. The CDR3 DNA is TGTGCCAGCAGTCTGACAGGGCCTCACATTCAGTACTTC.